This is a list of T cell receptor beta chains from one sample in a study of CD8 T cells in ankylosing spondylitis. TCRdb re-called the 5' RACE reads with MiXCR, one entry per CDR3 protein. Of 150,000 to 200,000 distinct CDR3 sequences in the sample, 9.5% to 13% were seen once. The specimen was blood, either unsorted or a sorted T cell fraction (not recorded which). The receptors here all came from a male donor with ankylosing spondylitis or in good health (not recorded which). CDR3s include the opening cysteine and the closing phenylalanine or tryptophan. D genes are given only for firm matches. Size tells how often a clone was seen (once, few, many) or the class of an expanded clone, and some rows leave it out.

CDR3	DNA	D	size	V	J
CASSSLRGRVNEQFF	TGTGCCAGCAGCTCCCTTCGCGGGAGAGTAAATGAGCAGTTCTTC	TRBD2	many	TRBV11-2	TRBJ2-1
CSARDLTSGLGETQYF	TGCAGTGCTAGAGATCTAACTAGCGGCCTGGGGGAGACCCAGTACTTC	TRBD2	few	TRBV20-1	TRBJ2-5
CASSPPVEVNEKLFF	TGTGCCAGCTCACCCCCCGTTGAGGTCAATGAAAAACTGTTTTTT	.	.	TRBV18	TRBJ1-4
CASSLAANSYEQYF	TGTGCCAGCAGCTTAGCGGCCAACTCCTACGAGCAGTACTTC	.	many	TRBV11-2	TRBJ2-7
CSIRDTNYGYTF	TGCAGCATCCGGGACACAAACTATGGCTACACCTTC	.	many	TRBV29-1	TRBJ1-2
CASSEGISTDTQYF	TGCGCCAGCAGCGAGGGGATCTCCACAGATACGCAGTATTTT	.	many	TRBV5-1	TRBJ2-3
CASSQAKDGQNSGVRVNEQFF	TGCGCCAGCAGCCAAGCTAAGGATGGGCAGAATAGCGGGGTCAGGGTCAATGAGCAGTTCTTC	TRBD2	few	TRBV4-1	TRBJ2-1
CASSSRTGPTYEQYF	TGTGCCAGCAGCTCCCGTACTGGACCCACCTACGAGCAGTACTTC	.	.	TRBV7-2	TRBJ2-7
CSARAPGQGTNEQFF	TGCAGTGCTAGAGCACCGGGACAGGGGACCAATGAGCAGTTCTTC	TRBD1	many	TRBV20-1	TRBJ2-1
CASGTSGRDTQYF	TGCGCCAGCGGGACTAGCGGGAGGGATACGCAGTATTTT	TRBD2	many	TRBV10-2	TRBJ2-3
CSVVRGGTEAFF	TGCAGCGTTGTACGGGGAGGGACTGAAGCTTTCTTT	.	many	TRBV29-1	TRBJ1-1
CASSTTGQNYGYTF	TGTGCCAGCAGCACTACGGGACAGAACTATGGCTACACCTTC	TRBD1	many	TRBV7-9	TRBJ1-2
CASSQDRLSETQYF	TGCGCCAGCAGCCAAGATAGACTATCGGAGACCCAGTACTTC	.	many	TRBV4-3	TRBJ2-5
CASSPRGGGANVLTF	TGTGCCAGTAGTCCCAGGGGAGGTGGGGCCAACGTCCTGACTTTC	.	.	TRBV19	TRBJ2-6
CAWSPSLYNEQFF	TGTGCCTGGAGTCCCTCTCTTTACAATGAGCAGTTCTTC	.	many	TRBV30	TRBJ2-1
CAWKDGWNTEAFF	TGTGCCTGGAAGGACGGATGGAACACTGAAGCTTTCTTT	.	many	TRBV30	TRBJ1-1
CASSASRQGRTEAFF	TGTGCCAGCAGCGCCTCCCGACAGGGGAGGACTGAAGCTTTCTTT	TRBD1	many	TRBV5-5	TRBJ1-1
CASSFEVYGGRGWNEQFF	TGTGCCAGCAGTTTTGAAGTGTACGGAGGACGGGGGTGGAATGAGCAGTTCTTC	.	many	TRBV12-3/TRBV12-4	TRBJ2-1
CASSLSGTLTDTQYF	TGCGCCAGCAGCTTGTCGGGGACCCTCACAGATACGCAGTATTTT	.	many	TRBV5-1	TRBJ2-3
CASNNRQGRNTEAFF	TGTGCCAGCAATAACCGGCAGGGGAGGAACACTGAAGCTTTCTTT	.	.	TRBV12-3/TRBV12-4	TRBJ1-1
CASSVDWNTEAFF	TGTGCCAGCAGCGTAGACTGGAACACTGAAGCTTTCTTT	.	.	TRBV9	TRBJ1-1
CAISEESRTDTQYF	TGTGCCATCAGTGAGGAGAGTCGCACAGATACGCAGTATTTT	.	.	TRBV10-3	TRBJ2-3
CSVLRAGATEAFF	TGCAGCGTACTAAGGGCGGGGGCCACTGAAGCTTTCTTT	.	many	TRBV29-1	TRBJ1-1
CASSSLAGATDTQYF	TGTGCCAGCAGCTCCTTAGCGGGGGCCACAGATACGCAGTATTTT	TRBD2	.	TRBV7-9	TRBJ2-3
CATSRAAGTDSYEQYF	TGTGCCACCAGCAGAGCGGCCGGGACAGACTCCTACGAGCAGTACTTC	TRBD1	many	TRBV15	TRBJ2-7
CASSLGGSGRAGEQFF	TGTGCCAGCAGCTTAGGAGGTAGCGGGAGGGCGGGTGAGCAGTTCTTC	TRBD2	few	TRBV7-2	TRBJ2-1
CASSLAHGAFNEQFF	TGTGCCAGCAGCTTAGCGCATGGAGCGTTCAATGAGCAGTTCTTC	.	.	TRBV7-2	TRBJ2-1
CASAGGGGNNEQFF	TGTGCCAGCGCGGGAGGAGGGGGGAACAATGAGCAGTTCTTC	TRBD2	few	TRBV11-3	TRBJ2-1
CASRSGGWHQPQHF	TGTGCCAGCAGGTCAGGGGGCTGGCATCAGCCCCAGCATTTT	TRBD1	many	TRBV6-1	TRBJ1-5
CASSGPSGYNEQFF	TGTGCCAGCAGCGGACCTAGCGGCTACAATGAGCAGTTCTTC	TRBD2	many	TRBV6-2/TRBV6-3	TRBJ2-1
CAISPFGNSNQPQHF	TGTGCCATCAGTCCTTTCGGAAATAGCAATCAGCCCCAGCATTTT	.	many	TRBV10-3	TRBJ1-5
CASSTGLAAYNEQFF	TGTGCCAGCAGCACCGGGCTAGCGGCCTACAATGAGCAGTTCTTC	TRBD2	many	TRBV6-5	TRBJ2-1
CASRGTGDNEQFF	TGTGCCAGCAGGGGGACAGGGGACAATGAGCAGTTCTTC	TRBD1	.	TRBV6-6	TRBJ2-1
CASSQALGESGYTF	TGCGCCAGCAGCCAAGCGCTAGGGGAAAGCGGCTACACCTTC	.	.	TRBV4-3	TRBJ1-2
CSAAQGLRNYGYTF	TGCAGTGCAGCCCAGGGGCTGCGGAACTATGGCTACACCTTC	.	.	TRBV20-1	TRBJ1-2
CASSLRDRGDVAFF	TGTGCCAGCAGTCTCCGGGACAGGGGAGATGTAGCTTTCTTT	TRBD1	many	TRBV28	TRBJ1-1
CATSDLPRVDEQFF	TGTGCCACCAGTGATTTGCCTAGGGTTGATGAGCAGTTCTTC	.	few	TRBV24-1	TRBJ2-1
CASSPTQHNTEAFF	TGTGCCAGCAGCCCCACTCAGCATAACACTGAAGCTTTCTTT	.	many	TRBV3-1	TRBJ1-1
CASSGAQLNTEAFF	TGTGCCAGCAGCGGCGCGCAGCTCAACACTGAAGCTTTCTTT	.	once	TRBV6-1	TRBJ1-1
CASSGLSTDTQYF	TGTGCCAGTTCGGGACTCAGCACAGATACGCAGTATTTT	.	many	TRBV19	TRBJ2-3